This T cell receptor beta chain appears in the sequencing data of a study of tumour-infiltrating T cells in Burkitt lymphoma. Across the whole study: Survival, overall and progression-free, tracked with productive clonality.

Sequencing used immunoSEQ multiplex PCR; TCRdb keeps in-frame clones, though not all of them. The table has about 14,000 clones, approximately 83% seen once. Looked up from germline, CDR1 is SGHNT and CDR2 is YYREEE (reference sequence). V dropped 4 bases and J dropped 1; count of bases not matched to a gene: 5. The CDR3 runs 16 residues. The chain is built from TRBV5-4 and TRBJ1-3; 10 positions agree with TRBD1. The clonotype was recovered from a human donor with diffuse large B-cell lymphoma. The material sequenced was tumor tissue. The CDR3 nucleotides read TGTGCCAGCAGCCGACAGGACAGGGGGTCTGGAAACACCATATATTTT. Translating gives CASSRQDRGSGNTIYF. Variable domain in full (rest from reference TRBV5-4 and TRBJ1-3): ETGVTQSPTHLIKTRGQQVTLRCSSQSGHNTVSWYQQALGQGPQFIFQYYREEENGRGNFPPRFSGLQFPNYSSELNVNALELDDSALYLCASSRQDRGSGNTIYFGEGSWLTVV.